This TCR beta chain was documented in a study of graft-versus-host responses after intestinal transplantation. General study results and limits: Allograft graft-versus-host to host-versus-graft clonal ratios ran high in patients with graft-donor T cell macrochimerism.

Profiled with immunoSEQ multiplex PCR; TCRdb holds only in-frame clones, not every one. Among 50,000 to 75,000 clones, approximately 90% were seen once, and the ten largest hold 1.5% to 2%. CDR1 and CDR2 from the germline V gene are SGHDT and YYEEEE. V was pared by 2 bases and J by 2 bases, with 17 bases between. CDR3 length equals 18 residues. Concerning this clone: Its cognate antigen is unknown.

The chain uses TRBV5-6 and TRBJ2-6; D is possibly TRBD2 (6 bases). Here the sequenced sample was unstimulated CD8+ T cells sorted from spleen or lymph node cells, taken before transplant. This sequence was found in a human donor who was the organ donor for an intestinal transplant. The DNA of the CDR3 is TGTGCCAGCAGCTTCATCCGGTTGCGGGGAACTGGGGCCAACGTCCTGACTTTC. As protein: CASSFIRLRGTGANVLTF.